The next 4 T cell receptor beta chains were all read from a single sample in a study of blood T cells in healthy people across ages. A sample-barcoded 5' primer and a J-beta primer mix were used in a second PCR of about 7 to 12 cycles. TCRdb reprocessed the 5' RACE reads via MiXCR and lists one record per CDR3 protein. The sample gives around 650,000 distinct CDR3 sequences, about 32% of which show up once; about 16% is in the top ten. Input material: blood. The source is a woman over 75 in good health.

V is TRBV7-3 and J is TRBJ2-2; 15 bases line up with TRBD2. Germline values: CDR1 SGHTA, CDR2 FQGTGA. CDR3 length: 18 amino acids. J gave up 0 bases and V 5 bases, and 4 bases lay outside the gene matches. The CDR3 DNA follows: TGTGCCAGCAGCCCGGGACTAGCGGGGGGCTCGAACACCGGGGAGCTGTTTTTT. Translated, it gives CASSPGLAGGSNTGELFF.

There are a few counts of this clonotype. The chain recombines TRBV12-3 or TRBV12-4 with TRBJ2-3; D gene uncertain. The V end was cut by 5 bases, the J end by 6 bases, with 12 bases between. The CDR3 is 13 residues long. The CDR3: CASSRNRWDTQYF. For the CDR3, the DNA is TGTGCCAGCAGTCGGAACCGTTGGGATACGCAGTATTTT.

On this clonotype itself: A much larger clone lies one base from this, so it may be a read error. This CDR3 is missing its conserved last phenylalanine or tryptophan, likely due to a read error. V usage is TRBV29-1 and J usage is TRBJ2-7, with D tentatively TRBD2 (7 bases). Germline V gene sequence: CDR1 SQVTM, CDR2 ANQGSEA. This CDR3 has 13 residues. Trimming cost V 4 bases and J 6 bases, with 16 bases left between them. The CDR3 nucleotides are TGCAGCGTTGTGGTTTCGGGGGGCGGCGAGCAGTACTGC. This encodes CSVVVSGGGEQYC.

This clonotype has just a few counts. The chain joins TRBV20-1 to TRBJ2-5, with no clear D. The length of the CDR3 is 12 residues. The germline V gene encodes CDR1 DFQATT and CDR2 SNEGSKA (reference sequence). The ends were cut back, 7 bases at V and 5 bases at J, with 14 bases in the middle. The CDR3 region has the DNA TGCAGTGGTATCGAGATGGGTGAGACCCAGTACTTC. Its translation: CSGIEMGETQYF.